These T cell receptor beta chains were read from a single sample in a study of Graves' ophthalmopathy and Graves' hyperthyroidism. MiXCR, applied by TCRdb to the multiplex PCR reads, yields one record per CDR3 protein. Of about half a million distinct CDR3 sequences listed, approximately 15% were seen once; the top ten hold 9.8%. What was sequenced was blood. The receptor source for this set is a woman aged 25 to 39 with Graves' ophthalmopathy. Both conserved end residues are part of each CDR3. For some rows the clone size is stated as once, few or many, or as a class when expanded; others skip it.

J | size | V | CDR3
TRBJ2-6 | many | TRBV27 | CASRPGTAYSGANVLTF
TRBJ2-1 | many | TRBV27 | CASSLLRQDNNEQFF
TRBJ1-5 | many | TRBV27 | CASGRPKTAMVSPQHF
TRBJ1-2 | NA | TRBV2 | CASSVIPGTGINYGYTF
TRBJ2-4 | many | TRBV20-1 | CSAKHGQGRNIKYF
TRBJ1-1 | many | TRBV6-1 | CASREDRYTEAFF
TRBJ1-6 | many | TRBV18 | CASSAQQVYNSPLHF
TRBJ1-2 | many | TRBV6-5 | CASSNTRTGGGYTF
TRBJ1-1 | many | TRBV6-1 | CASSEVGQREAFF
TRBJ1-6 | many | TRBV12-3/TRBV12-4 | CASSFRAGGGNSPLHF
TRBJ1-1 | many | TRBV10-3 | CAIRSDSKDTEAFF